These 21 T cell receptor beta chains originate from one sample sequenced in a study of blood T cell repertoires in COVID-19. Only in-frame clones appear in the TCRdb table, and some are missing; sequencing was by immunoSEQ multiplex PCR. The table shows 60,000 to 80,000 clones, with around 87% occurring only once. Material for sequencing was peripheral blood. The receptors were gathered from a man in his 70s with acute or convalescent COVID-19.

The V gene is TRBV6-6, the J gene TRBJ1-1, with D maybe TRBD1 (6 bases). V was cut by 5 bases and J by 1 base, with 8 bases left in between. Germline V lookup: CDR1 MNHNY, CDR2 SVGAGI (reference sequence). The CDR3 has 13 amino acids. In DNA, the CDR3 is TGTGCCAGCAGTACGACAGGGAACACTGAAGCTTTCTTT. Translated: CASSTTGNTEAFF.

V usage is TRBV28 and J usage is TRBJ2-2; 9 bases line up with TRBD2. This CDR3 region has 14 residues. Germline values: CDR1 MDHEN, CDR2 SYDVKM. V shed 6 bases, J shed 8 bases, and the junction held 7 bases outside the gene matches. Written as DNA, the CDR3 is TGTGCCAGCAGGCAAGCGGGGGGCCCGGGGGAGCTGTTTTTT. Translating gives CASRQAGGPGELFF.

The gene calls are TRBV5-5 and TRBJ2-3, with D perhaps TRBD2 (5 bases). Trimming took off 2 bases at V and 11 bases at J, with 12 bases between the two ends. Germline lookup yields CDR1 SGHKS and CDR2 YYEKEE (reference sequence). The CDR3 covers 12 residues. CDR3 in DNA: TGTGCCAGCAGCTTTAGGGAGAATAAGCAGTATTTT. Translated, it gives CASSFRENKQYF.

A single count supports this clone. This sequence joins TRBV6-5 and TRBJ1-2; perhaps TRBD1 as D (6 bases). Trimming shortened V by 7 bases and J by 4 bases, and 13 bases separated the two germline ends. Germline values: CDR1 MNHEY, CDR2 SVGAGI. The CDR3 extends over 13 amino acids. CDR3 amino acids: CASTTGTGYGYTF. The CDR3 coding sequence is TGTGCCAGCACCACAGGGACGGGCTATGGCTACACCTTC.

The genes are TRBV6-2 or TRBV6-3 and TRBJ1-1; 8 bases line up with TRBD1. This CDR3 contains 15 residues. V shed 4 bases, J shed 1 base, and the junction held 5 bases outside the gene matches. Germline CDR1 and CDR2: MNHEY and SVGEGT. The CDR3 nucleotides read TGTGCCAGCAGTTCGGGCGGGACAGGGAACACTGAAGCTTTCTTT. Amino acids: CASSSGGTGNTEAFF.

The rearrangement links TRBV28 to TRBJ1-6; 7 bases map to TRBD1. The CDR3 runs to 18 residues. Germline V gene lookup returns CDR1 MDHEN and CDR2 SYDVKM. The V segment lost 4 bases and the J segment 0 bases; nucleotides outside the gene matches: 9. CDR3 residues: CASSSPNRGLSYNSPLHF. The CDR3 DNA reads as TGTGCCAGCAGTTCACCCAACAGGGGACTCTCCTATAATTCACCCCTCCACTTT.

The chain combines TRBV6-5 with TRBJ1-1; D possibly corresponds to TRBD1 (5 bases). The length of the CDR3 is 14 residues. Trimming cost V 2 bases and J 6 bases, with 13 bases left between them. The germline V gene encodes CDR1 MNHEY and CDR2 SVGAGI. CDR3 residues: CASSYMQGNSEAFF. The CDR3 DNA reads as TGTGCCAGCAGTTACATGCAGGGTAACTCTGAAGCTTTCTTT.

The chain uses TRBV5-1 and TRBJ2-7, with D unresolved. V lost 0 bases and J 2 bases, leaving 9 bases between the germline ends. Germline V gene data show CDR1 as SGHRS and CDR2 as YFSETQ. This CDR3 is 14 amino acids long. The CDR3 sequence: CASSLAPYTYEQYF. The CDR3 DNA reads TGCGCCAGCAGCTTGGCCCCGTATACCTACGAGCAGTACTTC.

Only a few counts were recorded for this clone. The chain links TRBV20-1 to TRBJ2-4; D is unresolved. Trimming removed 5 bases from V and 10 bases from J, with 9 bases in between. Germline V CDR1 and CDR2: DFQATT, SNEGSKA (reference sequence). The CDR3 covers 10 residues. The CDR3 coding sequence is TGCAGTGCTTTAGCAGAAATTCAGTACTTC. Amino acid sequence: CSALAEIQYF.

The CDR3 nucleotides are TGTGCCAGCAGCTCCCGGGACAAACTCCAGCCCCAGCATTTT. Protein sequence: CASSSRDKLQPQHF. V is TRBV3-1 (or the pseudogene TRBV3-2) and J is TRBJ1-5, with a possible D match to TRBD1 (6 bases). This CDR3 spans 14 amino acids. V was pared by 5 bases and J by 7 bases, with 15 bases between. Germline-derived CDR1 and CDR2 are LGHDT and YNNKEL (reference sequence).

This clone was seen only once. This chain uses TRBV5-4 with TRBJ2-5, with D perhaps matching TRBD1 (6 bases). Germline CDR1 SGHNT, CDR2 YYREEE (reference sequence). V shed 1 base and J shed 2 bases, with 9 bases lying between them. The CDR3 loop spans 14 amino acids. CDR3 protein: CASSLTGSQETQYF. The CDR3 nucleotides read TGTGCCAGCAGCTTGACAGGGAGTCAAGAGACCCAGTACTTC.

In its sample, this clone was seen once. This chain uses TRBV25-1 with TRBJ1-2; D call uncertain. V lost 5 bases and J lost 8, with 15 bases in between. The CDR3 contains 13 residues. Germline V gene lookup returns CDR1 MGHDK and CDR2 SYGVNS. DNA for the CDR3: TGTGCCAGCAGTCTCAGTAGAACTATGGGCTACACCTTC. Translated, it gives CASSLSRTMGYTF.

The V and J genes are TRBV6-5 and TRBJ2-1; 7 positions match TRBD1. Germline V lookup: CDR1 MNHEY, CDR2 SVGAGI. V shed 11 bases, J shed 0 bases, and the junction held 7 bases outside the gene matches. The CDR3 has 14 amino acids. CDR3 amino acids: CAGSRDSSYNEQFF. DNA of the CDR3: TGTGCCGGTTCCCGGGACAGCTCCTACAATGAGCAGTTCTTC.

The CDR3 is CASSPGGKAEAFF. As DNA, the CDR3 is TGTGCCAGCAGCCCAGGGGGTAAGGCTGAAGCTTTCTTT. V usage is TRBV7-2 and J usage is TRBJ1-1; 7 nucleotides line up with TRBD1. The CDR3 sequence is 13 residues long. Trimming removed 5 bases from V and 6 bases from J; junction bases left unmatched: 6. Germline lookup yields CDR1 SGHTA and CDR2 FQGNSA. Combining the CDR3 with reference TRBV7-2 and TRBJ1-1 gives the whole variable domain GAGVSQSPSNKVTEKGKDVELRCDPISGHTALYWYRQSLGQGLEFLIYFQGNSAPDKSGLPSDRFSAERTGGSVSTLTIQRTQQEDSAVYLCASSPGGKAEAFFGQGTRLTVV.

The V gene is TRBV24-1, the J gene TRBJ2-5; D may be TRBD1 (6 bases). The ends were cut back, 0 bases at V and 3 bases at J, with 10 bases in the middle. CDR3 length: 15 amino acids. Per germline, CDR1 KGHDR and CDR2 SFDVKD. The CDR3 loop reads CATSDLRGSKETQYF. The DNA of the CDR3 is TGTGCCACCAGTGATTTGAGGGGGTCGAAAGAGACCCAGTACTTC.

This clone was seen a handful of times. The chain employs TRBV27 and TRBJ2-2, with TRBD1 as a possible D gene (5 bases). Germline values: CDR1 MNHEY, CDR2 SMNVEV (reference sequence). Trimming stripped 3 bases from V and 7 bases from J, with 12 bases between. This CDR3 has 14 residues. As DNA, the CDR3 is TGTGCCAGCAGTTTGTTCCTAGGGGTCGGGGAGCTGTTTTTT. Translation gives CASSLFLGVGELFF.

The chain combines TRBV2 with TRBJ2-1, with 7 positions matching TRBD1. J gave up 5 bases and V 7 bases, and 5 bases lay outside the gene matches. The CDR3 extends over 13 amino acids. In germline, CDR1 is SNHLY, CDR2 FYNNEI. In DNA, the CDR3 is TGTGCCAGCACTAGACAGGGAAACAATGAGCAGTTCTTC. Translation gives CASTRQGNNEQFF.

The genes are TRBV10-3 and TRBJ2-2; the D gene is possibly TRBD1 (6 bases). The CDR3 is made up of 14 amino acids. V gave up 8 bases and J gave up 4 bases, with 14 bases separating them. The germline V gene encodes CDR1 ENHRY and CDR2 SYGVKD. DNA for the CDR3: TGTGCCATCGGCCAGGGGCGAGTCACCGGGGAGCTGTTTTTT. Encoded protein: CAIGQGRVTGELFF.

The rearrangement uses TRBV11-2 and TRBJ1-1; 7 nucleotides match TRBD1. In germline, CDR1 is SGHAT, CDR2 FQNNGV. Losses at the gene ends were 4 bases for V and 1 base for J; bases not matched to a gene: 6. The CDR3 totals 15 residues. CDR3 bases: TGTGCCAGCAGCTCCGGGGACAGTTCGAACACTGAAGCTTTCTTT. Its translation: CASSSGDSSNTEAFF.

This chain uses TRBV19 with TRBJ2-2; TRBD2 is a possible D gene (6 bases). Germline-derived CDR1 and CDR2 are LNHDA and SQIVND (reference sequence). The CDR3 sequence is 14 residues long. V was trimmed by 3 bases and J by 5 bases, leaving 10 bases between them. The chain's CDR3 is CASSITGVTGELFF. Written as DNA, the CDR3 is TGTGCCAGTAGTATTACGGGAGTTACCGGGGAGCTGTTTTTT.

V usage is TRBV19 and J usage is TRBJ2-2; 10 bases map to TRBD1. Trimming at V came to 8 bases and at J to 0 bases, leaving 3 bases not matched to a gene. The V gene's germline CDR1 is LNHDA and CDR2 SQIVND (reference sequence). CDR3 size: 15 residues. The CDR3 sequence: CASRQGAANTGELFF. CDR3 bases: TGTGCCAGTCGACAGGGGGCCGCGAACACCGGGGAGCTGTTTTTT. Based on the CDR3 plus reference TRBV19 and TRBJ2-2, the full variable domain is DGGITQSPKYLFRKEGQNVTLSCEQNLNHDAMYWYRQDPGQGLRLIYYSQIVNDFQKGDIAEGYSVSREKKESFPLTVTSAQKNPTAFYLCASRQGAANTGELFFGEGSRLTVL.